This is a list of T cell receptor beta chains from one sample in a study of T cells in Graves' hyperthyroidism and ophthalmopathy. In TCRdb, the multiplex PCR reads were re-called with MiXCR into one record per CDR3 protein. The repertoire has under 400,000 distinct CDR3 sequences, approximately 14% of them found once; the top ten carry approximately 11%. The sequenced sample was blood. The receptors originated from a woman aged 55-69 years with Graves' hyperthyroidism. Both conserved end residues are part of each CDR3. D genes are given only for firm matches. Not every row has a clone size; where given, it reads once, few, many or a size class.

J	V	size	D	DNA	CDR3
TRBJ1-5	TRBV30	few	TRBD1	TGTGCCTGGAGTTTCGGGACAGGGGTAGATCAGCCCCAGCATTTT	CAWSFGTGVDQPQHF
TRBJ2-3	TRBV4-1	many	NA	TGCGCCAGCAGCCCTTCGCCCGGAAGGGTAACAGATACGCAGTATTTT	CASSPSPGRVTDTQYF
TRBJ1-3	TRBV11-2	many	NA	TGTGCCAGCAGCTTAGACCAGATCCGCTCTGGAAACACCATATATTTT	CASSLDQIRSGNTIYF
TRBJ2-1	TRBV12-3/TRBV12-4	many	NA	TGTGCCAGCAGACCGGGACGGGAGAACAATGAGCAGTTCTTC	CASRPGRENNEQFF
TRBJ2-7	TRBV20-1	many	NA	TGCAGTGCCGGGGTGGGATGGGTCGAGCAGTACTTC	CSAGVGWVEQYF
TRBJ1-6	TRBV3-1	many	NA	TGTGCCAGCAGCCAAGGATCACCCCTCCACTTT	CASSQGSPLHF
TRBJ1-6	TRBV19	NA	NA	TGTGCCAGTAGCCATGGACTGAGCTCCTATAATTCACCCCTCCACTTT	CASSHGLSSYNSPLHF
TRBJ1-2	TRBV6-1	many	TRBD1	TGTGCCAGCAGTCGGGACAGGGGTAACTATGGCTACACCTTC	CASSRDRGNYGYTF
TRBJ2-5	TRBV7-9	many	NA	TGTGCCAGCAATTCACGGGAGCGGGAAGAGACCCAGTACTTC	CASNSREREETQYF
TRBJ2-1	TRBV19	NA	NA	TGTGCCAGTAGGGCCCAGGGATCTGATGAGCAGTTCTTC	CASRAQGSDEQFF
TRBJ1-3	TRBV28	NA	NA	TGTGCCAGCACCCTGGGGGAACAGCCTGGAAACACCATATATTTT	CASTLGEQPGNTIYF